These T cell receptor beta chains were read from a single sample in a study of CD8 T cells in ankylosing spondylitis. A single record per CDR3 protein comes from TCRdb applying MiXCR to the 5' RACE reads. The sample has 35,000 or so distinct CDR3 sequences; about 6.3% are singletons. Material for sequencing was blood, either unsorted or a sorted T cell fraction (not recorded which). These receptors were obtained from a male donor with ankylosing spondylitis or in good health (not recorded which). The CDR3 runs from the conserved cysteine through the conserved F or W. Each record gives: V gene, clone size, D gene, J gene, CDR3 protein, CDR3 DNA. A D gene is named only where the DNA matches it firmly. The size entry gives how often the clone was seen (once, few, many) or a class if it is expanded.

v_call: TRBV29-1
clone_size: many
d_call: .
j_call: TRBJ2-7
cdr3_aa: CSARGTSSYEQYF
cdr3_nt: TGCAGCGCCCGGGGGACGAGCTCCTACGAGCAGTACTTC

v_call: TRBV3-1
clone_size: few
d_call: .
j_call: TRBJ1-5
cdr3_aa: CASSQDPNQPQHF
cdr3_nt: TGTGCCAGCAGCCAAGATCCCAATCAGCCCCAGCATTTT

v_call: TRBV29-1
clone_size: many
d_call: .
j_call: TRBJ2-1
cdr3_aa: CSVEPRNRDEQFF
cdr3_nt: TGCAGCGTTGAACCCCGGAACCGGGATGAGCAGTTCTTC

v_call: TRBV20-1
clone_size: many
d_call: TRBD1
j_call: TRBJ1-5
cdr3_aa: CSANRGTYQPQHF
cdr3_nt: TGCAGTGCAAACAGGGGAACCTATCAGCCCCAGCATTTT

v_call: TRBV6-6
clone_size: many
d_call: .
j_call: TRBJ1-1
cdr3_aa: CASDRSNTEAFF
cdr3_nt: TGTGCCAGTGACCGTTCGAACACTGAAGCTTTCTTT

v_call: TRBV10-3
clone_size: many
d_call: TRBD1
j_call: TRBJ2-7
cdr3_aa: CAISFLGTGYEQYF
cdr3_nt: TGTGCCATCAGCTTTCTCGGGACAGGCTACGAGCAGTACTTC

v_call: TRBV10-2
clone_size: many
d_call: .
j_call: TRBJ1-5
cdr3_aa: CASSERGLSNQPQHF
cdr3_nt: TGCGCCAGCAGTGAGAGGGGACTCAGCAATCAGCCCCAGCATTTT

v_call: TRBV5-1
clone_size: many
d_call: .
j_call: TRBJ2-7
cdr3_aa: CASSLGDGSYEQYF
cdr3_nt: TGCGCCAGCAGCTTGGGCGACGGGTCCTACGAGCAGTACTTC

v_call: TRBV20-1
clone_size: many
d_call: .
j_call: TRBJ2-7
cdr3_aa: CSARRRDEQYF
cdr3_nt: TGCAGTGCCCGAAGGAGGGACGAGCAGTACTTC

v_call: TRBV5-1
clone_size: many
d_call: .
j_call: TRBJ2-3
cdr3_aa: CASSLPDETDTQYF
cdr3_nt: TGCGCCAGCAGCCTGCCCGACGAGACAGATACGCAGTATTTT

v_call: TRBV3-1
clone_size: many
d_call: .
j_call: TRBJ1-2
cdr3_aa: CASSQDGVPGGYTF
cdr3_nt: TGTGCCAGCAGCCAAGATGGTGTCCCGGGCGGCTACACCTTC

v_call: TRBV5-4
clone_size: many
d_call: TRBD2
j_call: TRBJ2-7
cdr3_aa: CASSAPVAGVYEQYF
cdr3_nt: TGTGCCAGCAGCGCTCCCGTAGCGGGAGTTTACGAGCAGTACTTC